This T cell receptor beta chain came from a study of human CD8 memory T cell subsets. The TCR beta sequencing libraries came from UMI-labeled 5' RACE. Reanalyzing the 5' RACE reads, TCRdb keeps one entry per CDR3 protein, without DNA. This sample lists 6,200 or so distinct CDR3 sequences; its ten largest clones have around 21%. There are 13 residues in the CDR3. In germline, CDR1 is SGDLS, CDR2 YYNGEE. The clonotype originates from a human donor in good health. The rearrangement links TRBV9 to TRBJ2-5; TCRdb's D call of TRBD1 is untestable without DNA. The sequencing input was CD8+ stem-like memory T cells (TSCM and TCM) sorted from PBMCs. Subset here: stem-like memory CD8 T cells (TSTEM), CCR7+ PD-1- TIGIT-. This CDR3 reads CASSPPGAETQYF.